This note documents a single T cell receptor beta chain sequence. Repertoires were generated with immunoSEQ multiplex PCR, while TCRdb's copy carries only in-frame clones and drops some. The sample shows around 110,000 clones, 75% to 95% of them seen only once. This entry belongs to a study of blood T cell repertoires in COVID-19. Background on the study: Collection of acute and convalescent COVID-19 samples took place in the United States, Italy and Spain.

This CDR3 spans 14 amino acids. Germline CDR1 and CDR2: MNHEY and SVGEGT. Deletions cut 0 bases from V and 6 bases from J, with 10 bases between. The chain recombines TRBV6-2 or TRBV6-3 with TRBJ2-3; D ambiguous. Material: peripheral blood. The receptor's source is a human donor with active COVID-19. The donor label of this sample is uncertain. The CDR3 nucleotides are TGTGCCAGCAGTTACTCCATCGGCGGCGATACGCAGTATTTT. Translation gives CASSYSIGGDTQYF.